These T cell receptor beta chains were read from a single sample in a study of blood T cell repertoires in COVID-19. Sequencing was performed with immunoSEQ multiplex PCR; in TCRdb, only in-frame clones are kept and a portion is missing. The table has approximately 260,000 clones, about 87% seen once. Sequenced sample: PBMCs or T cells enriched from blood (not recorded which). The receptors here all came from a woman aged 40 to 50 with acute COVID-19. Both conserved end residues are part of each CDR3. Size values are once, few and many counts, or a class for expanded clones, and some rows have none.

TRBJ2-1 | - | TRBV28 | CASSFPTGIVEFF
TRBJ2-2 | - | TRBV19 | CASIGSREPENTGELFF
TRBJ1-2 | - | TRBV7-8 | CASSSRTGNYGYTF
TRBJ2-1 | - | TRBV24-1 | CATSDPHGTTQDEQFF
TRBJ1-1 | - | TRBV2 | CASSGQLNTEAFF
TRBJ1-4 | - | TRBV11-1 | CASSPGGGDRLFF
TRBJ1-1 | - | TRBV5-5 | CAGSLEAGVAFF
TRBJ1-3 | - | TRBV19 | CASRQGAGNTIYF
TRBJ1-6 | - | TRBV5-1 | CASSSDTGSNSPLHF
TRBJ1-5 | once | TRBV28 | CASMGGGLWDQPQHF
TRBJ1-1 | - | TRBV29-1 | CSAGGQGFIEAFF
TRBJ1-1 | - | TRBV4-1 | CASSAGQGWNTEAFF
TRBJ1-4 | - | TRBV18 | CASSTRTDEKLFF
TRBJ2-7 | - | TRBV2 | CASIGEYYEQYF
TRBJ2-6 | - | TRBV27 | CASSLIYSGANVLTF
TRBJ1-1 | - | TRBV5-1 | CASSRDRTGPYEAFF
TRBJ1-1 | - | TRBV4-1 | CASSHLGQGGPEAFF
TRBJ2-2 | - | TRBV28 | CASNDRGRTGELFF
TRBJ1-2 | - | TRBV6-5 | CASTPDRAGRGYTF
TRBJ1-1 | - | TRBV6-5 | CASARGGRYTEAFF
TRBJ2-4 | - | TRBV29-1 | CSVRGAKNIQYF
TRBJ1-3 | - | TRBV13 | CASTPRGGLSGNTIYF
TRBJ2-7 | - | TRBV6-5 | CASGGNYEQYF
TRBJ1-2 | - | TRBV6-5 | CASSRGQNNYGYTF
TRBJ2-5 | - | TRBV5-1 | CASSGLAGEETQYF
TRBJ1-2 | - | TRBV28 | CASIRGTGIGYGYTF
TRBJ1-4 | - | TRBV10-3 | CAISEFQFQTANEKLFF
TRBJ1-6 | - | TRBV19 | CASSARGDNSPLHF
TRBJ1-5 | - | TRBV20-1 | CSASMAGNQPQHF
TRBJ2-4 | - | TRBV19 | CASSILGVEDIQYF
TRBJ1-2 | - | TRBV28 | CASLKPGKLFGGYTF
TRBJ2-7 | - | TRBV6-1 | CASSEEGAEYF
TRBJ1-6 | - | TRBV7-3 | CASSRDNGGNSPLHF
TRBJ2-1 | - | TRBV9 | CASSVATKVSFGGRASNEQFF